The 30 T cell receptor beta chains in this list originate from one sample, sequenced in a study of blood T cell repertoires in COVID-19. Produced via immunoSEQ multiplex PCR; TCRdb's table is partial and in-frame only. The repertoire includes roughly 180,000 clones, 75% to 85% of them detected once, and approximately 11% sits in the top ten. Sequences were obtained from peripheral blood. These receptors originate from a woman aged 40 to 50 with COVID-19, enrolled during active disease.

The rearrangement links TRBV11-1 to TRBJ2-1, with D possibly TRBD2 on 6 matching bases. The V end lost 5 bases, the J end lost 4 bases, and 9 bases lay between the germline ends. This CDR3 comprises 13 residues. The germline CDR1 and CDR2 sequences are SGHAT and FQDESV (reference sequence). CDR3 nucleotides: TGTGCCAGCAGCCTGACTAGTTACAATGAGCAGTTCTTC. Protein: CASSLTSYNEQFF. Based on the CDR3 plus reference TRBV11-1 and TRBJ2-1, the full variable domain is EAEVAQSPRYKITEKSQAVAFWCDPISGHATLYWYRQILGQGPELLVQFQDESVVDDSQLPKDRFSAERLKGVDSTLKIQPAELGDSAMYLCASSLTSYNEQFFGPGTRLTVL.

This CDR3 reads CASSPAGGDGELFF. The CDR3 nucleotides read TGTGCCAGCAGCCCTGCGGGGGGGGACGGGGAGCTGTTTTTT. V usage is TRBV3-1 (or the pseudogene TRBV3-2) and J usage is TRBJ2-2; 9 bases align to TRBD2. The CDR3 is 14 amino acids. Germline lookup yields CDR1 LGHDT and CDR2 YNNKEL (reference sequence). The V and J ends lost 4 bases and 7 bases, in that order; junction bases with no gene match: 4.

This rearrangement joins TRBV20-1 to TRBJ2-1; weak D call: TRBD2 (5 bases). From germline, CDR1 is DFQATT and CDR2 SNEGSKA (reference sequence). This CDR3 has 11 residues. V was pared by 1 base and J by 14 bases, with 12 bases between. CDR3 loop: CSARVALPEFF. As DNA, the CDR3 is TGCAGTGCTAGAGTAGCGCTTCCAGAGTTCTTC.

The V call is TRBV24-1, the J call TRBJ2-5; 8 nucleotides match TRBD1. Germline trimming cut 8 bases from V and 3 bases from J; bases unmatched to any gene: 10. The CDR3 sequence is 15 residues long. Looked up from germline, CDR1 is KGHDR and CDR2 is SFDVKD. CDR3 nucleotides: TGTGCCACCAAGCTAGGACAGGGAATCGAAGAGACCCAGTACTTC. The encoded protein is CATKLGQGIEETQYF.

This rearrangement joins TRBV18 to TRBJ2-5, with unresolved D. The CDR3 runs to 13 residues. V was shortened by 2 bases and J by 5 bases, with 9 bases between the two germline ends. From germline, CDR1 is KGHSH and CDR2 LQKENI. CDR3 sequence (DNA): TGTGCCAGCTCACCAGTGGTCGGGGAGACCCAGTACTTC. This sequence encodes CASSPVVGETQYF.

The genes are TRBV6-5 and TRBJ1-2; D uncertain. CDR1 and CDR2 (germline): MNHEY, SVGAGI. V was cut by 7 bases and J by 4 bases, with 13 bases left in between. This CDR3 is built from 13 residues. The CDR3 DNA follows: TGTGCCAGCAAGAGTGCTGGTAGCTATGGCTACACCTTC. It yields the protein CASKSAGSYGYTF.

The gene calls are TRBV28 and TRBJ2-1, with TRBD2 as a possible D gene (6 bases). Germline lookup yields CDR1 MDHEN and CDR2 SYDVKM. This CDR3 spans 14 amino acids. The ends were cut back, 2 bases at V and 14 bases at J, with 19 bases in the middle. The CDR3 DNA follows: TGTGCCAGCAGTTTAGTAGGACTACTAGGAATCGAGTTCTTC. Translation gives CASSLVGLLGIEFF.

The CDR3 sequence is CASSLGVQGETQYF. CDR3 nucleotide sequence: TGTGCCAGCAGCTTAGGCGTGCAGGGAGAGACCCAGTACTTC. This chain connects TRBV7-9 to TRBJ2-5, with D perhaps TRBD1 (5 bases). Trimming took 1 base from V and 4 from J, leaving 10 bases between them. Germline assignment: CDR1 SEHNR and CDR2 FQNEAQ (reference sequence). The CDR3 consists of 14 residues. The full variable domain, its missing parts supplied by reference TRBV7-9 and TRBJ2-5, is DTGVSQNPRHKITKRGQNVTFRCDPISEHNRLYWYRQTLGQGPEFLTYFQNEAQLEKSRLLSDRFSAERPKGSFSTLEIQRTEQGDSAMYLCASSLGVQGETQYFGPGTRLLVL.

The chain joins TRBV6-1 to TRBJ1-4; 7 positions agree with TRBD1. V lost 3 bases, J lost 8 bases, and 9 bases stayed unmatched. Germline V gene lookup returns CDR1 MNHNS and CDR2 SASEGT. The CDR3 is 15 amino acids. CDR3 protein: CASSDAEGAYEKLFF. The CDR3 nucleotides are TGTGCCAGCAGTGACGCCGAGGGGGCCTACGAAAAACTGTTTTTT.

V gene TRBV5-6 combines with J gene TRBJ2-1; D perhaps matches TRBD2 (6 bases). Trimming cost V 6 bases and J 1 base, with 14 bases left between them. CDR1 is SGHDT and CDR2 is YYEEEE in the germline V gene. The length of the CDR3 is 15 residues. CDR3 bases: TGTGCCAGCATTACCGCGGGGAGTTCCTACAATGAGCAGTTCTTC. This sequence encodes CASITAGSSYNEQFF.

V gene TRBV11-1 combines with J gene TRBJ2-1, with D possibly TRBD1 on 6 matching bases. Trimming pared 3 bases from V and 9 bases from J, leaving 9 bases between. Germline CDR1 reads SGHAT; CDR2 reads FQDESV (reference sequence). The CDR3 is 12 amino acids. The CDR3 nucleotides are TGTGCCAGCAGCTTCGGACAGACTGAGCAGTTCTTC. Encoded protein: CASSFGQTEQFF.

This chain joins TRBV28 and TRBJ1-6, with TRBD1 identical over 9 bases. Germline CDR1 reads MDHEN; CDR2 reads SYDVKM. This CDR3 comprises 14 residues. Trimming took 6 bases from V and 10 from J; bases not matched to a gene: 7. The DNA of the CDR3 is TGTGCCAGCAGGTCCGGGACAGGGCCCTCACCCCTCCACTTT. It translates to CASRSGTGPSPLHF.

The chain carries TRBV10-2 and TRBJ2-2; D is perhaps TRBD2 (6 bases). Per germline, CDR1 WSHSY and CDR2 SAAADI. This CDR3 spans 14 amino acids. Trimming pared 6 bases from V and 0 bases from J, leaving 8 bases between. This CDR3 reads CASSRGSNTGELFF. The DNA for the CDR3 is TGCGCCAGCAGCCGGGGGTCGAACACCGGGGAGCTGTTTTTT.

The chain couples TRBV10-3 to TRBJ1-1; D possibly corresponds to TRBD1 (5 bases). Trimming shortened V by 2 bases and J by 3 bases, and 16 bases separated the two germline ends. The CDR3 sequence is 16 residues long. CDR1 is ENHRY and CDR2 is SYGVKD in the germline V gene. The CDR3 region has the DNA TGTGCCATCAGTGAGATGGTACGGGGGTCGCACACTGAAGCTTTCTTT. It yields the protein CAISEMVRGSHTEAFF.

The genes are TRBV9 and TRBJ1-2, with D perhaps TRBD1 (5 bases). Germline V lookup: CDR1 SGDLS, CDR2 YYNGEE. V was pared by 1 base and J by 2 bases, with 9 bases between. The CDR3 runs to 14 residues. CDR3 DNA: TGTGCCAGCAGCGTACTGGACAAGAACTATGGCTACACCTTC. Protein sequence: CASSVLDKNYGYTF.

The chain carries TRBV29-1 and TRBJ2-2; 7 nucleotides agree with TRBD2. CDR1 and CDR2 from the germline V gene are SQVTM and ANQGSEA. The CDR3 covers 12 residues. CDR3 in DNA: TGCACCGGGACTAAGAACACCGGGGAGCTGTTTTTT. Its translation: CTGTKNTGELFF.

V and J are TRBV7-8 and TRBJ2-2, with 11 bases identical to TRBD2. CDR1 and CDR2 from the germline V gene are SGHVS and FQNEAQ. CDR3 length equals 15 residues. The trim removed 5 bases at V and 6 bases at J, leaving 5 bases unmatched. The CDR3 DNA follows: TGTGCCAGCAGCCCATTAGCGGGAGGGGCCGGGGAGCTGTTTTTT. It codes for CASSPLAGGAGELFF. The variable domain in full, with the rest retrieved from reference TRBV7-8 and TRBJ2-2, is GAGVSQSPRYKVAKRGQDVALRCDPISGHVSLFWYQQALGQGPEFLTYFQNEAQLDKSGLPSDRFFAERPEGSVSTLKIQRTQQEDSAVYLCASSPLAGGAGELFFGEGSRLTVL.

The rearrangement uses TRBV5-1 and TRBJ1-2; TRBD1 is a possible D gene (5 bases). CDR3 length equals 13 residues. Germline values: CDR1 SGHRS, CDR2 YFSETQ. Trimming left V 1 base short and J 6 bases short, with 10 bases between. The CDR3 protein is CASSLRIGDGYTF. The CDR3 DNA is TGCGCCAGCAGCTTGAGAATAGGGGATGGCTACACCTTC.

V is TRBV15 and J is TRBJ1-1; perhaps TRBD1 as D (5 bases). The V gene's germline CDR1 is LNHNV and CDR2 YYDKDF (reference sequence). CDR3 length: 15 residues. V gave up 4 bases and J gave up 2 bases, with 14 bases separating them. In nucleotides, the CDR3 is TGTGCCACCAGCAAGAATCGACAGCCCAACACTGAAGCTTTCTTT. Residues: CATSKNRQPNTEAFF.

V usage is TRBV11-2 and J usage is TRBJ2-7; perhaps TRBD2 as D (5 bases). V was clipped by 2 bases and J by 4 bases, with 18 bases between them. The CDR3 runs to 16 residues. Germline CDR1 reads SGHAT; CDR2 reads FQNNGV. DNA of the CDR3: TGTGCCAGCAGCTTATCGGGATATGCTCTGGTGTACGAGCAGTACTTC. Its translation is CASSLSGYALVYEQYF.

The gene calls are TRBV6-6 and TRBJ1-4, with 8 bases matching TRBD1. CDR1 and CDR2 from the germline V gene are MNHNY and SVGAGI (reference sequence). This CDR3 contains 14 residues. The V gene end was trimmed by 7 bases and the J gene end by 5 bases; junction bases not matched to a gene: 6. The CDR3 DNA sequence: TGTGCCAGCACTGGCAGGGGGCTGAATGAAAAACTGTTTTTT. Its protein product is CASTGRGLNEKLFF.

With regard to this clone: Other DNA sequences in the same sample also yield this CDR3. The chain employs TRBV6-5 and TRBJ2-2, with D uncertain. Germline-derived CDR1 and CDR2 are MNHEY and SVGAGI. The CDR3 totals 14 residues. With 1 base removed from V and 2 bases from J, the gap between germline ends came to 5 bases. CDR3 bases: TGTGCCAGCAGTTACTACAGAAACACCGGGGAGCTGTTTTTT. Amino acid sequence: CASSYYRNTGELFF.

The CDR3 bases are TGTGCCAGCAGTGAATATTTGGCAGGGTTTAGGGAGACCCAGTACTTC. Its protein is CASSEYLAGFRETQYF. This sequence joins TRBV25-1 and TRBJ2-5; the D gene is possibly TRBD1 (5 bases). CDR3 size: 16 residues. Germline V lookup: CDR1 MGHDK, CDR2 SYGVNS. V was shortened by 0 bases and J by 5 bases, with 16 bases between the two germline ends.

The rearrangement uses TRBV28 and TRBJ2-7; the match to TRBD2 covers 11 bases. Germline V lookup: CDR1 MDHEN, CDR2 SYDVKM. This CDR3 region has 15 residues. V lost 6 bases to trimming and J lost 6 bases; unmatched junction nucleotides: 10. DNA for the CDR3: TGTGCCAGCAGACGAACTAGCGGGAGAGGGTCCGAGCAGTACTTC. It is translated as CASRRTSGRGSEQYF.

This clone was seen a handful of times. The CDR3 loop is CASSRDRGPGYTF. The CDR3 coding sequence is TGCGCCAGCAGCCGTGACAGGGGGCCGGGCTACACCTTC. The chain couples TRBV4-1 to TRBJ1-2; 10 nucleotides match TRBD1. The CDR3 extends over 13 amino acids. V lost 4 bases and J lost 8; bases outside the gene matches: 4. CDR1 is MGHRA and CDR2 is YSYEKL in the germline V gene.

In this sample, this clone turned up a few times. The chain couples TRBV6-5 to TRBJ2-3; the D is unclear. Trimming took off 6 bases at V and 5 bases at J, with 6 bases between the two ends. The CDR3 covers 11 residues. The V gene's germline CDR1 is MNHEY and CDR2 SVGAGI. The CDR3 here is CASSRLDTQYF. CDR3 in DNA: TGTGCCAGCAGCAGGTTAGATACGCAGTATTTT.

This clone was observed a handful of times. CDR3 nucleotides: TGTGCCAGCAGAGGGACAGGGGGGAACACTGAAGCTTTCTTT. Translation: CASRGTGGNTEAFF. The rearrangement links TRBV5-4 to TRBJ1-1, with 11 bases lining up with TRBD1. The length of the CDR3 is 14 residues. CDR1 is SGHNT and CDR2 is YYREEE in the germline V gene (reference sequence). Trimming at V came to 5 bases and at J to 1 base, leaving 1 base not matched to a gene.

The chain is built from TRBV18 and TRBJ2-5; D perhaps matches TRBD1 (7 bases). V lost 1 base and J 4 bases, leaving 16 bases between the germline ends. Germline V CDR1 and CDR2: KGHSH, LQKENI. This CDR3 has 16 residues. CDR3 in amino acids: CASSPLGQARGETQYF. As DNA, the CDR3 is TGTGCCAGCTCACCACTAGGACAGGCGCGGGGAGAGACCCAGTACTTC.

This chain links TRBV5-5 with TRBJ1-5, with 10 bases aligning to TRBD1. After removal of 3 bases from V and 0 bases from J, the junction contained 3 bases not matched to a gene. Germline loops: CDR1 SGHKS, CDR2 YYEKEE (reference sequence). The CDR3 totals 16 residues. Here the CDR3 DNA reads TGTGCCAGCAGCTCGAGGGACAGGGGTAGCAATCAGCCCCAGCATTTT. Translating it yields CASSSRDRGSNQPQHF.

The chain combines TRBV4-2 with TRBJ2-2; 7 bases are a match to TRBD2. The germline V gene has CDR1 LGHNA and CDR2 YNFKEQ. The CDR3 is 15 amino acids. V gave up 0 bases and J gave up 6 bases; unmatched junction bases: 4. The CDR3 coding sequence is TGTGCCAGCAGCCAAGACCCCCGGGGGGCCGGGGAGCTGTTTTTT. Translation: CASSQDPRGAGELFF.